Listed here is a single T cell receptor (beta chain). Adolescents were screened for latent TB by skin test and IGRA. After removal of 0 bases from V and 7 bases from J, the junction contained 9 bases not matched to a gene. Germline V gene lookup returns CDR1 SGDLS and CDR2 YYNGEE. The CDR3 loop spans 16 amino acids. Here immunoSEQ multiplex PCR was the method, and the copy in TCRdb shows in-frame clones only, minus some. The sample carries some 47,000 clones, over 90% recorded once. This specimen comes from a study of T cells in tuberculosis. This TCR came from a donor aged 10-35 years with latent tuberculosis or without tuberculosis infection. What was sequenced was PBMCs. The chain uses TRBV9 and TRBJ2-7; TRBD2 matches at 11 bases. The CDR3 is CASSVGELAGVWEQYF. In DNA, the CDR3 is TGTGCCAGCAGCGTAGGAGAACTAGCGGGAGTGTGGGAGCAGTACTTC.